The 5 T cell receptor beta chains below were found in one sample sequenced in a study of blood T cell repertoires in COVID-19. Profiling relied on immunoSEQ multiplex PCR, and the TCRdb table lists in-frame clones only, not all of them. Here the sample spans about 500,000 clones, approximately 90% being singletons. The sequenced sample consisted of PBMCs or T cells enriched from blood (not recorded which). The origin of the receptors is a woman aged 18-29 years who had recovered from COVID-19.

The J gene is TRBJ1-6, the V gene TRBV30, with no clear D. There are 12 residues in the CDR3. The germline gives CDR1 GTSNPN, CDR2 SVGIG (reference sequence). V was trimmed by 5 bases and J by 7 bases, leaving 9 bases between them. CDR3 protein: CAWVGNNSPLHF. The CDR3, as DNA: TGTGCCTGGGTCGGGAACAATTCACCCCTCCACTTT.

The rearrangement joins TRBV3-1 (or the pseudogene TRBV3-2) to TRBJ1-2; 11 bases map to TRBD1. The length of the CDR3 is 16 residues. CDR1 and CDR2 (germline): LGHDT, YNNKEL (reference sequence). The J segment lost 4 bases and the V segment lost 3 bases, leaving 7 bases of the junction unmatched. DNA for the CDR3: TGTGCCAGCAGCCAGGGGTTGGACAGGGGGCCCTATGGCTACACCTTC. Protein: CASSQGLDRGPYGYTF.

The chain employs TRBV6-5 and TRBJ1-1; perhaps TRBD1 as D (6 bases). The CDR3 consists of 10 residues. V was clipped by 11 bases and J by 11 bases, with 15 bases between them. Germline CDR1 and CDR2: MNHEY and SVGAGI. The CDR3 coding sequence is TGTGCCGGGGGCGAGGTGATGGCTTTCTTT. Its translation: CAGGEVMAFF.

This clone was seen a handful of times. V gene TRBV5-1 combines with J gene TRBJ2-7, with 7 bases matching TRBD1. The germline V gene has CDR1 SGHRS and CDR2 YFSETQ. The V and J ends lost 4 bases and 9 bases, in that order; junction bases with no gene match: 19. This CDR3 has 16 residues. CDR3 coding DNA: TGCGCCAGCAGCGTAACAGGGGCCACGGCCGGGTGGGGGCAGTACTTC. It yields the protein CASSVTGATAGWGQYF.

This chain joins TRBV20-1 and TRBJ2-7; D unresolved. Germline V gene lookup returns CDR1 DFQATT and CDR2 SNEGSKA (reference sequence). Trimming left V 6 bases short and J 6 bases short, with 12 bases between. The CDR3 is 11 residues long. Here the CDR3 reads CSAATPLEQYF. CDR3 nucleotide sequence: TGCAGTGCCGCTACGCCCCTCGAGCAGTACTTC.